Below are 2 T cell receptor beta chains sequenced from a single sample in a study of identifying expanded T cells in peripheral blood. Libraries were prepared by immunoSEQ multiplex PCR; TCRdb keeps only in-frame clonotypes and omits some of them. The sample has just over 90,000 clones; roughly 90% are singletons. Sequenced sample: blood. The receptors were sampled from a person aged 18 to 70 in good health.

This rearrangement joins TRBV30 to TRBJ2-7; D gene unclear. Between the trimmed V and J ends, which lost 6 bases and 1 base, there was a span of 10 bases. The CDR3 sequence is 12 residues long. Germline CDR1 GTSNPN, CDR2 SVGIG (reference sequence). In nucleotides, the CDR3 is TGTGCCTGCTCTAGGCTTTCCTACGAGCAGTACTTC. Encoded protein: CACSRLSYEQYF.

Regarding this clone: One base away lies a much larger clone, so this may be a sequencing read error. In nucleotides, the CDR3 is TGTGCCAGCAGCCAAGAGACTAGCGAGTCCTACGAGCAGTACTTC. This encodes CASSQETSESYEQYF. The V gene is TRBV11-2, the J gene TRBJ2-7; 8 positions agree with TRBD2. CDR1 SGHAT and CDR2 FQNNGV come from the germline V gene. V was pared by 5 bases and J by 1 base, with 7 bases of the junction left unmatched. The CDR3 extends over 15 amino acids.